Presented here are 30 T cell receptor beta chains from one specimen sequenced in a study of blood T cells in healthy people across ages. It was with a sample-barcoded 5' primer and a J-beta primer mix that a second PCR of about 6 to 12 cycles was run. TCRdb re-analysed the 5' RACE reads in MiXCR, keeping a single row per CDR3 protein. Altogether about 770,000 distinct CDR3 sequences are present, around two fifths being singletons, with the ten largest covering roughly 18%. Sequencing input: blood. The receptors come from a man in his 60s in good health.

This clonotype was seen repeatedly, ten times or more. The genes are TRBV27 and TRBJ2-2; D is ambiguous. V lost 3 bases to trimming and J lost 0 bases, with 11 bases between them. Germline lookup yields CDR1 MNHEY and CDR2 SMNVEV (reference sequence). CDR3 length: 16 amino acids. The DNA for the CDR3 is TGTGCCAGCAGTTTGCGTGACCGCCCGAACACCGGGGAGCTGTTTTTT. As protein: CASSLRDRPNTGELFF.

The chain recombines TRBV7-9 with TRBJ1-1; 9 positions match TRBD1. The CDR3 length is 15 residues. V shed 7 bases, J shed 5 bases, and the junction held 11 bases outside the gene matches. The germline gives CDR1 SEHNR, CDR2 FQNEAQ (reference sequence). Written as DNA, the CDR3 is TGTGCCAGCATTCTCATCGGGACAGGGAGGACTGAAGCTTTCTTT. Amino acid sequence: CASILIGTGRTEAFF.

The sample holds a few counts of this clonotype. V and J are TRBV16 and TRBJ2-7; D is perhaps TRBD1 or TRBD2 (5 bases each). The germline V and J ends were trimmed by 4 bases and 0 bases, with 13 bases remaining between them. This CDR3 comprises 15 residues. Germline V lookup: CDR1 KGHSY, CDR2 FQNENV. In nucleotides, the CDR3 is TGTGCCAGCAGCCTGCTGCCCGGGACCTCCTACGAGCAGTACTTC. This translates into CASSLLPGTSYEQYF.

This rearrangement joins TRBV10-2 to TRBJ2-7; TRBD1 might be the D (5 bases). The CDR3 runs 13 residues. V shed 7 bases and J shed 3 bases, with 13 bases lying between them. Per germline, CDR1 WSHSY and CDR2 SAAADI. This CDR3 is CASKGNTGYEQYF. DNA for the CDR3: TGCGCCAGCAAGGGAAACACAGGCTACGAGCAGTACTTC.

Turning to this clonotype: One base away lies a much larger clone, so this may be a sequencing read error. This chain uses TRBV4-3 with TRBJ2-1; 12 bases line up with TRBD2. The tail of the sequence fits TRBJ2-7 better, so the J call may be wrong. This CDR3 has 16 amino acids. Germline CDR1 LGHNA, CDR2 YSLEER. CDR3 amino acids: CASSLLLAGGYNEQYF. The CDR3 DNA reads TGCGCCAGCAGCCTCCTACTAGCGGGGGGCTACAATGAGCAGTACTTC.

This clonotype has ten or more counts. The V call is TRBV10-3, the J call TRBJ2-1, with 7 bases matching TRBD2. Germline V CDR1 and CDR2: ENHRY, SYGVKD. V was pared by 8 bases and J by 7 bases, with 5 bases of the junction left unmatched. The CDR3 length is 12 residues. CDR3 region: CAIRGLDNEQFF. The CDR3 nucleotides are TGTGCCATCCGTGGACTAGATAATGAGCAGTTCTTC.

This chain uses TRBV12-3 or TRBV12-4 with TRBJ1-1; D gene uncertain. The CDR3 is 14 residues long. The V end lost 6 bases, the J end lost 5 bases, and 16 bases lay between the germline ends. The CDR3 bases are TGTGCCAGCAGCCTCAGACCAGCGGGAACTGAAGCTTTCTTT. Residues: CASSLRPAGTEAFF.

The J gene is TRBJ1-1, the V gene TRBV20-1; D not certain. From germline, CDR1 is DFQATT and CDR2 SNEGSKA (reference sequence). The V end lost 0 bases, the J end lost 4 bases, and 6 bases lay between the germline ends. The CDR3 consists of 12 residues. CDR3 amino acids: CSAREATTEAFF. The CDR3 DNA reads TGCAGTGCTAGAGAGGCCACCACTGAAGCTTTCTTT.

The chain has TRBV30 and TRBJ2-3; D may be TRBD1 (7 bases). This CDR3 is built from 11 residues. In germline, CDR1 is GTSNPN, CDR2 SVGIG (reference sequence). V was shortened by 4 bases and J by 6 bases, with 8 bases between the two germline ends. In DNA, the CDR3 is TGTGCCTGGACAGGGGGGGATACGCAGTATTTT. Amino acid sequence: CAWTGGDTQYF.

The chain joins TRBV20-1 to TRBJ2-1; unclear D gene. Germline assignment: CDR1 DFQATT and CDR2 SNEGSKA (reference sequence). CDR3 length: 14 amino acids. Deletions cut 6 bases from V and 3 bases from J, with 15 bases between. DNA of the CDR3: TGCAGTGCCCCCCAGGCTAGTAGCTACAATGAGCAGTTCTTC. Translation: CSAPQASSYNEQFF.

The rearrangement uses TRBV7-2 and TRBJ2-1, with TRBD2 matching 7 bases. The CDR3 is made up of 17 amino acids. CDR1 and CDR2 (germline): SGHTA, FQGNSA. The ends lost 3 bases at V and 8 bases at J; junction bases unmatched: 16. The CDR3 loop reads CASSFVWGRGGSHEQFF. In DNA, the CDR3 is TGTGCCAGCAGCTTCGTTTGGGGGAGGGGCGGTTCCCATGAGCAGTTCTTC.

This clonotype was detected only a few times. The V and J genes are TRBV15 and TRBJ2-3; possibly TRBD1 or TRBD2 for D (5 bases each). V lost 4 bases, J lost 4 bases, and 15 bases lay in between. There are 15 residues in the CDR3. CDR1 is LNHNV and CDR2 is YYDKDF in the germline V gene (reference sequence). The CDR3 region is CATSTGTGGPDTQYF. The CDR3 coding sequence is TGTGCCACCAGCACGGGGACCGGAGGCCCAGATACGCAGTATTTT.

The CDR3 coding sequence is TGCAGTGCCCCAGATACGGCCTATGGCTACACCTTC. Its translation: CSAPDTAYGYTF. The chain links TRBV20-1 to TRBJ1-2; D gene unclear. The CDR3 consists of 12 residues. The V gene's germline CDR1 is DFQATT and CDR2 SNEGSKA (reference sequence). V was cut by 6 bases and J by 4 bases, with 12 bases left in between.

The chain combines TRBV9 with TRBJ2-1; no clear D. Germline V lookup: CDR1 SGDLS, CDR2 YYNGEE. V lost 4 bases and J 7 bases, leaving 15 bases between the germline ends. This CDR3 contains 14 residues. The CDR3 loop reads CASSPTWVGNEQFF. CDR3 DNA: TGTGCCAGCAGCCCAACATGGGTGGGGAATGAGCAGTTCTTC.

V is TRBV6-2 or TRBV6-3 and J is TRBJ2-3; TRBD2 agrees at 10 bases. Germline V gene sequence: CDR1 MNHEY, CDR2 SVGEGT. J was trimmed by 6 bases and V by 7 bases; bases with no gene match: 16. The CDR3 is made up of 17 amino acids. The CDR3 coding sequence is TGTGCCAGCACCGACGTTAGCGGGGGGTCTCTAACGGATACGCAGTATTTT. This sequence encodes CASTDVSGGSLTDTQYF.

J is TRBJ1-2 and V is TRBV12-3 or TRBV12-4, with TRBD1 identical over 7 bases. CDR3 length equals 14 residues. The trim removed 6 bases at V and 4 bases at J, leaving 8 bases unmatched. The DNA for the CDR3 is TGTGCCAGCAGATCTTCAGGGGGAGGCTATGGCTACACCTTC. Translation: CASRSSGGGYGYTF.

This clonotype was observed at least ten times. The rearrangement links TRBV27 to TRBJ2-7; the D is unclear. The germline V gene encodes CDR1 MNHEY and CDR2 SMNVEV (reference sequence). Trimming took 1 base from V and 5 from J, leaving 0 bases between them. This CDR3 is 10 amino acids long. The CDR3 DNA follows: TGTGCCAGCAGTTTATACGAGCAGTACTTC. Translation gives CASSLYEQYF.

The chain joins TRBV7-9 to TRBJ2-7, with a possible D match to TRBD1 (6 bases). This CDR3 spans 13 amino acids. V was cut by 4 bases and J by 3 bases, with 10 bases left in between. Germline loops: CDR1 SEHNR, CDR2 FQNEAQ (reference sequence). CDR3 in DNA: TGTGCCAGCAGCTGGGACAACCACTACGAGCAGTACTTC. This codes for CASSWDNHYEQYF. Supplemented by reference TRBV7-9 and TRBJ2-7, the full variable domain reads DTGVSQNPRHKITKRGQNVTFRCDPISEHNRLYWYRQTLGQGPEFLTYFQNEAQLEKSRLLSDRFSAERPKGSFSTLEIQRTEQGDSAMYLCASSWDNHYEQYFGPGTRLTVT.

V and J are TRBV7-9 and TRBJ2-1, with D tentatively TRBD2 (6 bases). The CDR3 is 12 amino acids. Between the trimmed V and J ends, which lost 4 bases and 9 bases, there was a span of 10 bases. The germline CDR1 and CDR2 sequences are SEHNR and FQNEAQ (reference sequence). The CDR3 protein is CASSYWTIEQFF. The CDR3 DNA is TGTGCCAGCAGCTACTGGACTATTGAGCAGTTCTTC.

The J gene is TRBJ1-4, the V gene TRBV10-3, with TRBD1 matching over 11 bases. The V gene end was trimmed by 4 bases and the J gene end by 5 bases; junction bases not matched to a gene: 3. The CDR3 is made up of 15 amino acids. The germline CDR1 and CDR2 sequences are ENHRY and SYGVKD. Here the CDR3 DNA reads TGTGCCATCAGTGCGGACAGGGGGCCAAATGAAAAACTGTTTTTT. Its translation: CAISADRGPNEKLFF.

This clonotype has just a few counts. This chain links TRBV12-3 or TRBV12-4 with TRBJ2-1; 11 bases agree with TRBD2. The CDR3 covers 15 residues. Trimming at V came to 5 bases and at J to 8 bases, leaving 8 bases not matched to a gene. CDR3 in DNA: TGTGCCAGCAGTGTCGGGACTAGCGGTTACGATGAGCAGTTCTTC. This gives the protein CASSVGTSGYDEQFF.

V and J are TRBV6-5 and TRBJ1-4, with 7 bases matching TRBD1. The CDR3 has 17 amino acids. The germline gives CDR1 MNHEY, CDR2 SVGAGI. Losses at the gene ends were 4 bases for V and 0 bases for J; bases not matched to a gene: 8. The CDR3 coding sequence is TGTGCCAGCAGTTTTTACAGGGGATCTTCAACTAATGAAAAACTGTTTTTT. Protein product: CASSFYRGSSTNEKLFF.

The V gene is TRBV30, the J gene TRBJ1-6; 8 positions agree with TRBD1. Germline trimming cut 3 bases from V and 8 bases from J; bases unmatched to any gene: 9. The CDR3 length is 15 residues. Germline V gene sequence: CDR1 GTSNPN, CDR2 SVGIG (reference sequence). The CDR3 region has the DNA TGTGCCTGGAGGGACAGGGAATTTATTTATTCACCCCTCCACTTT. Amino acids: CAWRDREFIYSPLHF.

V and J are TRBV4-3 and TRBJ1-6, with D possibly being TRBD1 (6 bases). The CDR3 length is 15 residues. Germline loops: CDR1 LGHNA, CDR2 YSLEER. V was pared by 0 bases and J by 7 bases, with 10 bases between. The CDR3 spells CASSQDRGQNSPLHF. The CDR3 DNA reads TGCGCCAGCAGCCAAGATAGAGGACAGAATTCACCCCTCCACTTT.

V gene TRBV20-1 combines with J gene TRBJ2-3, with 14 bases identical to TRBD2. V shed 3 bases and J 2 bases; nucleotides not matched to a gene: 7. Germline V gives CDR1 DFQATT, CDR2 SNEGSKA (reference sequence). This CDR3 spans 17 amino acids. The CDR3 here is CSARAGTSGGITDTQYF. CDR3 DNA: TGCAGTGCTAGGGCCGGGACTAGCGGGGGAATCACAGATACGCAGTATTTT.

The DNA for the CDR3 is TGTGCCAGCAGTTCCCATGGGGCGGGTGGCTACACCTTC. Protein: CASSSHGAGGYTF. This chain uses TRBV12-3 or TRBV12-4 with TRBJ1-2, with D tentatively TRBD1 (5 bases). The ends were cut back, 4 bases at V and 7 bases at J, with 13 bases in the middle. The CDR3 is 13 residues long.

The table lists this clonotype with a few counts. This rearrangement joins TRBV9 to TRBJ2-1, with 8 bases identical to TRBD1. Trimming took 3 bases from V and 8 from J; bases not matched to a gene: 10. CDR1 SGDLS and CDR2 YYNGEE come from the germline V gene. This CDR3 contains 15 residues. CDR3 nucleotides: TGTGCCAGCAGCGCCCGGGACAGGTTATTCGATGAGCAGTTCTTC. This codes for CASSARDRLFDEQFF.

Concerning this clonotype: The junction differs from germline at one of its ends, possibly a read error. CDR3 sequence: CASSSISQGSNQPRHF. CDR3 nucleotides: TGTGCCAGCAGCTCAATATCACAGGGTAGCAATCAGCCCCGGCATTTT. The chain recombines TRBV7-2 with TRBJ1-5; a possible D gene is TRBD1 (6 bases). Germline assignment: CDR1 SGHTA and CDR2 FQGNSA. The CDR3 consists of 16 residues.

This clonotype was counted a few times. The V gene is TRBV5-1, the J gene TRBJ2-5; 8 nucleotides line up with TRBD1. The trim removed 2 bases at V and 3 bases at J, leaving 9 bases unmatched. The CDR3 runs 16 residues. Per germline, CDR1 SGHRS and CDR2 YFSETQ. CDR3 bases: TGCGCCAGCAGCTTAACGACAGGGGCGTGGGAAGAGACCCAGTACTTC. It codes for CASSLTTGAWEETQYF.

The chain is built from TRBV29-1 and TRBJ2-5; D is tentatively TRBD1 or TRBD2 (5 bases each). The CDR3 sequence is 11 residues long. V shed 7 bases and J shed 5 bases, with 11 bases lying between them. CDR1 and CDR2 from the germline V gene are SQVTM and ANQGSEA. The CDR3 spells CSARGSETQYF. In nucleotides, the CDR3 is TGCAGCGCGAGGGGTTCTGAGACCCAGTACTTC.